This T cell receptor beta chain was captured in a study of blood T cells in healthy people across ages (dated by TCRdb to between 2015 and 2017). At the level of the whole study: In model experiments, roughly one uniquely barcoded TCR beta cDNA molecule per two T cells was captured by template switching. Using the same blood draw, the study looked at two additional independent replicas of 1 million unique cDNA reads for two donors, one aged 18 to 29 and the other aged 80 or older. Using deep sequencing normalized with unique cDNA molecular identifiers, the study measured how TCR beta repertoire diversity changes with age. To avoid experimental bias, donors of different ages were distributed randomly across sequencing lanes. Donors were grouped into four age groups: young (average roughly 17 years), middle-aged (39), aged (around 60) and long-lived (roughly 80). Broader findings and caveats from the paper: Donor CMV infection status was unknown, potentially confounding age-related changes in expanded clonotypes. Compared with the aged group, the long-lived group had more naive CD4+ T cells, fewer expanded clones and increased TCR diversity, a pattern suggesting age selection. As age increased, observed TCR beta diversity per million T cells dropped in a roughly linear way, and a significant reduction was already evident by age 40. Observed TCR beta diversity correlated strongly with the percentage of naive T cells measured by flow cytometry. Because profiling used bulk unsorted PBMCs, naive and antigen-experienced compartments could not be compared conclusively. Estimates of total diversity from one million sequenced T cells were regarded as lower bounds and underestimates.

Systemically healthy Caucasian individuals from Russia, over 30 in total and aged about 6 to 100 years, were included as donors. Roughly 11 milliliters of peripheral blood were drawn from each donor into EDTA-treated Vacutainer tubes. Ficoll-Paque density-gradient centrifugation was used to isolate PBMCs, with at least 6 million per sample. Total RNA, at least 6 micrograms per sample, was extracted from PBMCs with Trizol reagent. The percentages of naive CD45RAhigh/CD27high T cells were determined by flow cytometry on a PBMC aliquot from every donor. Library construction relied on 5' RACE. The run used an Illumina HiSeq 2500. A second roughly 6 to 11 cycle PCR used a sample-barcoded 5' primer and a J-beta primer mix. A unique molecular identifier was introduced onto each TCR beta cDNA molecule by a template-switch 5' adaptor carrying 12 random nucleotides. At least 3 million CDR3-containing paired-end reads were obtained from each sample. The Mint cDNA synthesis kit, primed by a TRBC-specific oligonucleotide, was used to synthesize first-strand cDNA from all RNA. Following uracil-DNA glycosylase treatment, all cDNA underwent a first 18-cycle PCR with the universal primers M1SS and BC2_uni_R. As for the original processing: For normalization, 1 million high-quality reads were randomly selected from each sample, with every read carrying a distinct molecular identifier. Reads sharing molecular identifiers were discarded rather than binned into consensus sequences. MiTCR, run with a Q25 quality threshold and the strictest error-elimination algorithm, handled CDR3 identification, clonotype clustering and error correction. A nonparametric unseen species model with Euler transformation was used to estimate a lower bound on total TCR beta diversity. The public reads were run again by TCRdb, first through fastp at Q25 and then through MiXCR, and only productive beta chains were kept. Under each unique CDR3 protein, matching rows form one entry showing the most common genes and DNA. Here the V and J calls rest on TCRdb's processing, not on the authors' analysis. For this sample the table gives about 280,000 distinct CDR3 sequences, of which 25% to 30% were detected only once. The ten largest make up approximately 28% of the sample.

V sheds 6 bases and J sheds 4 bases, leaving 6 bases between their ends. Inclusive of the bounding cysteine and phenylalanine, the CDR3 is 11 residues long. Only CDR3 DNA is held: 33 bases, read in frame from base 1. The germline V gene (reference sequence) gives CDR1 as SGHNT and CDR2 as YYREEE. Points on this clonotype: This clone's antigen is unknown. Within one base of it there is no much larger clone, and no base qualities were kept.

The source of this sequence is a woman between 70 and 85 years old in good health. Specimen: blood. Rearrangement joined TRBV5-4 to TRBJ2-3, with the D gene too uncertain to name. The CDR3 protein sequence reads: CASKGADTQYF. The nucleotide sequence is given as TGTGCCAGCAAAGGAGCAGATACGCAGTATTTT.